This TCR beta chain was profiled in a study of blood T cell dynamics during melanoma immunotherapy. Across the study: Patients with metastatic melanoma got pembrolizumab or nivolumab-ipilimumab as first-line care.

Per germline, CDR1 MNHEY and CDR2 SVGAGI. The ends were cut back, 0 bases at V and 7 bases at J, with 10 bases in the middle. The CDR3 length is 15 residues. A fixed DNA input of roughly 0.35 ug was used per bulk PBMC sample. Generated by immunoSEQ multiplex PCR, the TCRdb table keeps only in-frame clones and is missing some. This sample has around 13,000 clones; about 82% occur once, and the top ten carry about 4.4%. Time point denoted: pre-treatment baseline. Blood was drawn before treatment and at week 3 after checkpoint blockade. The clonotype comes from a human donor with melanoma. Here the sequenced sample was blood, taken from a patient treated with checkpoint blockade. V and J are TRBV6-5 and TRBJ1-6, with D tentatively TRBD1 (5 bases). The CDR3 spells CASSYSRGRNSPLHF. In DNA, the CDR3 is TGTGCCAGCAGTTACTCTCGGGGCCGGAATTCACCCCTCCACTTT.